This record concerns one T cell receptor beta chain sequence. The authors' processing: Using reference gene primer amplification, nucleated cell counts were estimated. Sequencing was performed with immunoSEQ multiplex PCR; in TCRdb, only in-frame clones are kept and a portion is missing. That table gives V, J and clone size, and the DNA gave D and trimming. This table holds tens of thousands of clones, about 86% found once. The sample originates from a study of blood T cell repertoires in COVID-19. Overall study context: Samples of COVID-19 (acute and convalescent) were obtained from the United States, Italy and Spain. T cells, B-cell-depleted T cells, or PBMCs provided the cDNA or gDNA that served as material.

The CDR3 runs 15 residues. Germline values: CDR1 GTSNPN, CDR2 SVGIG (reference sequence). Trimming removed 7 bases at V and 5 bases at J, with 24 bases between. Sequenced sample: peripheral blood. This rearrangement joins TRBV30 to TRBJ2-7; tentative D call: TRBD2 (6 bases). The receptor was derived from a human donor in a cohort sampled during active COVID-19. The CDR3 coding sequence is TGTGCCTTTGGAAGCGGGCGGGGAGTCCTGGACGAGCAGTACTTC. This encodes CAFGSGRGVLDEQYF.